Shown below are 5 T cell receptor beta chains from a single sample sequenced in a study of control samples from healthy donors and cancer patients. The protocol was immunoSEQ multiplex PCR, while the TCRdb copy is restricted to in-frame clones and leaves out a portion. Of 150,000 or so clones listed, 91% are singletons. The sequenced material came from blood. These TCRs come from a man aged 18 to 35 in good health.

V gene TRBV2 combines with J gene TRBJ2-7, with TRBD1 matching 8 bases. The CDR3 spans 14 residues. The ends lost 5 bases at V and 2 bases at J; junction bases unmatched: 5. Germline values: CDR1 SNHLY, CDR2 FYNNEI. The CDR3 bases are TGTGCCAGCAGTTTACAGGGGGATGCCTACGAGCAGTACTTC. Amino acids: CASSLQGDAYEQYF.

The rearrangement joins TRBV19 to TRBJ1-5; D is perhaps TRBD1 (5 bases). Germline CDR1 LNHDA, CDR2 SQIVND (reference sequence). The CDR3 has 17 residues. Between the trimmed V and J ends, which lost 4 bases and 4 bases, there was a span of 20 bases. The DNA of the CDR3 is TGTGCCAGTAGTACAAATGCGGGGGTCCAGTTAAATCAGCCCCAGCATTTT. The encoded protein is CASSTNAGVQLNQPQHF.

V gene TRBV6-4 combines with J gene TRBJ1-5; 8 bases match TRBD1. The CDR3 length is 15 residues. Looked up from germline, CDR1 is MRHNA and CDR2 is SNTAGT. With 8 bases clipped from V and 3 bases from J, the junction kept 9 bases outside the gene matches. CDR3 protein: CASPGQGPLNQPQHF. CDR3 DNA sequence: TGTGCCAGCCCAGGACAGGGCCCCCTCAATCAGCCCCAGCATTTT.

The chain has TRBV4-2 and TRBJ1-6, with D uncertain. This CDR3 comprises 14 residues. The V gene's germline CDR1 is LGHNA and CDR2 YNFKEQ. V gave up 4 bases and J gave up 9 bases, with 13 bases separating them. The CDR3 loop is CASSPAGISSPLHF. CDR3 bases: TGTGCCAGCAGCCCCGCCGGGATAAGTTCACCCCTCCACTTT.

The rearrangement links TRBV10-3 to TRBJ2-7; TRBD1 is a possible D gene (5 bases). Germline V lookup: CDR1 ENHRY, CDR2 SYGVKD. This CDR3 has 15 amino acids. V was trimmed by 0 bases and J by 7 bases, leaving 16 bases between them. The CDR3 DNA sequence: TGTGCCATCAGTGAGTCTGGGCAGGGCGCGAGAGAGCAGTACTTC. Translated: CAISESGQGAREQYF.